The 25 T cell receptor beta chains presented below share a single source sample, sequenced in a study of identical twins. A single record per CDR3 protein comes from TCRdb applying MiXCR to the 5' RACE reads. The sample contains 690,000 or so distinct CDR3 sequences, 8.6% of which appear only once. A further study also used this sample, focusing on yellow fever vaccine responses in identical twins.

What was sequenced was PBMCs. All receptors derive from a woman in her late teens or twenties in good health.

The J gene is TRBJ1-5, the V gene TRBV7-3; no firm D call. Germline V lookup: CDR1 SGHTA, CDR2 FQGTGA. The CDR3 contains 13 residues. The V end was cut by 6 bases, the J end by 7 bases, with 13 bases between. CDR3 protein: CASSLGYGQPQHF. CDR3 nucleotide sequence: TGTGCCAGCAGTCTGGGGTATGGCCAGCCCCAGCATTTT.

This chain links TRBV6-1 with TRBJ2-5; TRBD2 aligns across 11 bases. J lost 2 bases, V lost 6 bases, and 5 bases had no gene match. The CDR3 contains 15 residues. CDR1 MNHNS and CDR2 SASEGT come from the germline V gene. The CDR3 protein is CASRPSGGIQETQYF. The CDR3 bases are TGTGCCAGCAGGCCTAGCGGGGGGATTCAAGAGACCCAGTACTTC.

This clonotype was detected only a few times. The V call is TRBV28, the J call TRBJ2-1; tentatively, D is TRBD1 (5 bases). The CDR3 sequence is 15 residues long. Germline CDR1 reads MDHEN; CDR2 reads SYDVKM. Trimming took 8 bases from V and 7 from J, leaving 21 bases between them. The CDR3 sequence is CASGDANLGVNEQFF. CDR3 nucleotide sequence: TGTGCCAGCGGAGATGCGAACCTAGGGGTTAATGAGCAGTTCTTC. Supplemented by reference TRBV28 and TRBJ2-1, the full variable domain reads DVKVTQSSRYLVKRTGEKVFLECVQDMDHENMFWYRQDPGLGLRLIYFSYDVKMKEKGDIPEGYSVSREKKERFSLILESASTNQTSMYLCASGDANLGVNEQFFGPGTRLTVL.

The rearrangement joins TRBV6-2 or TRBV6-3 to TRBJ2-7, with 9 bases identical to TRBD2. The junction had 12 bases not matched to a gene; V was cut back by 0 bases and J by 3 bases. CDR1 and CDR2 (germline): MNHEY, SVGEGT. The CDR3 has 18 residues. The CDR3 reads CASSYSGGRAIPDYEQYF. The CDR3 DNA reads TGTGCCAGCAGTTACTCGGGCGGGAGGGCCATTCCAGACTACGAGCAGTACTTC.

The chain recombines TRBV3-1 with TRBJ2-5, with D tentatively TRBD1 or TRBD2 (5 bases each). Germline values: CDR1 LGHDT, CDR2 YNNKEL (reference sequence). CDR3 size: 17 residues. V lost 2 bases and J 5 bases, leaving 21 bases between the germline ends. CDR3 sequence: CASSQPSPVLWGETQYF. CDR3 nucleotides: TGTGCCAGCAGCCAACCGTCCCCGGTCTTATGGGGGGAGACCCAGTACTTC.

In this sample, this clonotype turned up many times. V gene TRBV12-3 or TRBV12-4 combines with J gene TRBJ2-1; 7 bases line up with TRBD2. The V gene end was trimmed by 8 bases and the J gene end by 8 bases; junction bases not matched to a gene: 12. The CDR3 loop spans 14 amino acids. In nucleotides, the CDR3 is TGTGCCAGCCTGGAGCGGGGTTACCCGCATGAGCAGTTCTTC. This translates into CASLERGYPHEQFF.

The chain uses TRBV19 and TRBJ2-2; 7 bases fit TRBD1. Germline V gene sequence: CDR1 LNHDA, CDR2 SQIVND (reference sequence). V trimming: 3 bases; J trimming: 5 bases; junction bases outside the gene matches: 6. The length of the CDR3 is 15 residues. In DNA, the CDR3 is TGTGCCAGTAGTATTGTGGCAGGGGGTACCGGGGAGCTGTTTTTT. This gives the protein CASSIVAGGTGELFF. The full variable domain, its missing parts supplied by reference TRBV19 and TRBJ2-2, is DGGITQSPKYLFRKEGQNVTLSCEQNLNHDAMYWYRQDPGQGLRLIYYSQIVNDFQKGDIAEGYSVSREKKESFPLTVTSAQKNPTAFYLCASSIVAGGTGELFFGEGSRLTVL.

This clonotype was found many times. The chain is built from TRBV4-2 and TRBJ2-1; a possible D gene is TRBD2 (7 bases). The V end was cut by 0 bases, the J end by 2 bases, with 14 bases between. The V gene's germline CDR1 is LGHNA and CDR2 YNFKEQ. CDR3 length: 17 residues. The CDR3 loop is CASSQEDGGPPYNEQFF. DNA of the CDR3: TGTGCCAGCAGCCAAGAAGACGGGGGGCCTCCCTACAATGAGCAGTTCTTC.

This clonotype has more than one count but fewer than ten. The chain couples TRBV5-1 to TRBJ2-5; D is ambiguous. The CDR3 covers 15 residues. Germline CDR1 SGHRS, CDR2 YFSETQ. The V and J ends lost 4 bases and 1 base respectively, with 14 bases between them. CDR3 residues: CASSNLDAAQETQYF. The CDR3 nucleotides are TGCGCCAGCAGCAACCTCGACGCAGCCCAAGAGACCCAGTACTTC.

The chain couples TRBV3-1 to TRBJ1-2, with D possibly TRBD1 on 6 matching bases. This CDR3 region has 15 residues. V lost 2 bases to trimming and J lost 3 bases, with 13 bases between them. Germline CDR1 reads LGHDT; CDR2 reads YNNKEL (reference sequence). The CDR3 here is CASSQFGGADYGYTF. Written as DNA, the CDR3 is TGTGCCAGCAGCCAATTCGGGGGCGCGGACTATGGCTACACCTTC. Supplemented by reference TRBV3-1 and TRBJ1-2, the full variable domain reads DTAVSQTPKYLVTQMGNDKSIKCEQNLGHDTMYWYKQDSKKFLKIMFSYNNKELIINETVPNRFSPKSPDKAHLNLHINSLELGDSAVYFCASSQFGGADYGYTFGSGTRLTVV.

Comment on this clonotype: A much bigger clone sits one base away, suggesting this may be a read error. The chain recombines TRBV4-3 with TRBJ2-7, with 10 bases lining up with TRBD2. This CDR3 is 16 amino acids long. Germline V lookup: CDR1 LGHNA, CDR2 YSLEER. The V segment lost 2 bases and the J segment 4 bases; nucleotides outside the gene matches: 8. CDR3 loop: CASSQTAGGRIYEQYF. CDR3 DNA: TGCGCCAGCAGCCAAACAGCGGGAGGGAGGATATACGAGCAGTACTTC.

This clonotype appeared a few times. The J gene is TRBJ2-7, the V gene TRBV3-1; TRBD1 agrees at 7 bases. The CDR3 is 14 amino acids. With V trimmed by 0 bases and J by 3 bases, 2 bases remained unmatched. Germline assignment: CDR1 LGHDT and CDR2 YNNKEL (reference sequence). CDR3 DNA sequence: TGTGCCAGCAGCCAAGACGGGACAGTCTACGAGCAGTACTTC. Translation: CASSQDGTVYEQYF.

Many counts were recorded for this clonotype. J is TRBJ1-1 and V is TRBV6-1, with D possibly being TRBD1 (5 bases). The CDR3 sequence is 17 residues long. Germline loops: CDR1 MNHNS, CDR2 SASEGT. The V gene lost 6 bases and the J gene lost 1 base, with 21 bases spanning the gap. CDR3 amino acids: CASRAPQSGFRNTEAFF. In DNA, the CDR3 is TGTGCCAGCAGAGCACCTCAATCAGGGTTTCGGAACACTGAAGCTTTCTTT.

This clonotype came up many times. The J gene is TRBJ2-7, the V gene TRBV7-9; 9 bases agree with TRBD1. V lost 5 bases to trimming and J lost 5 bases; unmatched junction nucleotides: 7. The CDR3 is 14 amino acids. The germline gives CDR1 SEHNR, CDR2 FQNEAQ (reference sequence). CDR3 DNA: TGTGCCAGCAGCAACCGGGACAGGGCCCACGAGCAGTACTTC. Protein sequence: CASSNRDRAHEQYF.

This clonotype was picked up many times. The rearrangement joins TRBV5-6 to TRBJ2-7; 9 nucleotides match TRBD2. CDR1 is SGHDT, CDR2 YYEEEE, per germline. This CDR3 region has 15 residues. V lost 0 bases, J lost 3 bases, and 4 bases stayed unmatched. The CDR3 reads CASSLGYSGSYEQYF. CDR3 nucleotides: TGTGCCAGCAGCTTGGGTTATAGCGGGAGCTACGAGCAGTACTTC.

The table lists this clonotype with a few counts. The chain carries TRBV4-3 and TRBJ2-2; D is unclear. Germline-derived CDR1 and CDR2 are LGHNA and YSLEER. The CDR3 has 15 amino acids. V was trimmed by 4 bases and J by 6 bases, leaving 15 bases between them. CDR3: CASSPWSAGAGELFF. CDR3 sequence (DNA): TGCGCCAGCAGCCCCTGGTCCGCTGGGGCCGGGGAGCTGTTTTTT.

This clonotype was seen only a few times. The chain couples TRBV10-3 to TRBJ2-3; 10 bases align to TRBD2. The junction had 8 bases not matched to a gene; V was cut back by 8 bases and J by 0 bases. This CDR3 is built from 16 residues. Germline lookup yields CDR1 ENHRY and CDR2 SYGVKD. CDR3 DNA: TGTGCCATCCGGACTAGGACTAGCGGAAGCACAGATACGCAGTATTTT. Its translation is CAIRTRTSGSTDTQYF.

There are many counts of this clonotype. The CDR3 DNA sequence: TGCAGTTGTTCGGAACGGGGGGGGGAGACCCAGTACTTC. Translating it yields CSCSERGGETQYF. The rearrangement joins TRBV20-1 to TRBJ2-5; TRBD2 matches 8 bases. Trimming at V came to 8 bases and at J to 5 bases, leaving 10 bases not matched to a gene. The germline CDR1 and CDR2 sequences are DFQATT and SNEGSKA (reference sequence). The CDR3 is 13 residues long.

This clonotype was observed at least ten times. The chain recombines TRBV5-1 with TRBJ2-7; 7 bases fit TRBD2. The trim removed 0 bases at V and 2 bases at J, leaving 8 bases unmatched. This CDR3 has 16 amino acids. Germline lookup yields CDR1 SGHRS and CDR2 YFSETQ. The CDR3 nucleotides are TGCGCCAGCAGCTTGGCCGGGACTACGAAAACCTACGAGCAGTACTTC. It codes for CASSLAGTTKTYEQYF.

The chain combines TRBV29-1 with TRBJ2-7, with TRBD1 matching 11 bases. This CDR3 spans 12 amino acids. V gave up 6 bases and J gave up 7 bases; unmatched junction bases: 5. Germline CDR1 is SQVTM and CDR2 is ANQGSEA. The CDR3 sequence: CSVVGQGEEQYF. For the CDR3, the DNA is TGCAGCGTAGTGGGACAGGGGGAGGAGCAGTACTTC.

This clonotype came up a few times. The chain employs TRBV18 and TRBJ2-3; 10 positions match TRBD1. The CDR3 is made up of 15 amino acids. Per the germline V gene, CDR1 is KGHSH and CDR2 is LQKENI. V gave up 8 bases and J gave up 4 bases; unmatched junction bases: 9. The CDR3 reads CASASGTGAPDTQYF. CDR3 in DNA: TGTGCCAGCGCCTCCGGGACAGGGGCTCCAGATACGCAGTATTTT.

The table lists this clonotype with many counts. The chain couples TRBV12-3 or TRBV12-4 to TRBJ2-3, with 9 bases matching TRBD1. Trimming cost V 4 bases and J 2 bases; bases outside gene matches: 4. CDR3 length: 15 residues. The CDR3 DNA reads TGTGCCAGCAGTTCGGACAGGGGCGACACAGATACGCAGTATTTT. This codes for CASSSDRGDTDTQYF.

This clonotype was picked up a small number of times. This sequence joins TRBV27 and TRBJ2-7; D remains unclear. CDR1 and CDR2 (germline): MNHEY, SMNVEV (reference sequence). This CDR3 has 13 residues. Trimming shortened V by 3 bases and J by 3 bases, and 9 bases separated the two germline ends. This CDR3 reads CASSFNSIYEQYF. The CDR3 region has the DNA TGTGCCAGCAGTTTTAACAGCATCTACGAGCAGTACTTC.

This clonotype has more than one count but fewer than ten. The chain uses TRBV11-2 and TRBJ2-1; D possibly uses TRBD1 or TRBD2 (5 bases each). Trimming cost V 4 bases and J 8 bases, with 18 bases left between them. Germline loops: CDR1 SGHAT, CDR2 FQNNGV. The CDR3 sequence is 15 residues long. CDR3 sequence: CASSSSLRGRDEQFF. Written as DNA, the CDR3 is TGTGCCAGCAGCTCCTCACTCCGGGGCCGGGATGAGCAGTTCTTC. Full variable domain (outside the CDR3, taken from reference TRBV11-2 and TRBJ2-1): EAGVAQSPRYKIIEKRQSVAFWCNPISGHATLYWYQQILGQGPKLLIQFQNNGVVDDSQLPKDRFSAERLKGVDSTLKIQPAKLEDSAVYLCASSSSLRGRDEQFFGPGTRLTVL.

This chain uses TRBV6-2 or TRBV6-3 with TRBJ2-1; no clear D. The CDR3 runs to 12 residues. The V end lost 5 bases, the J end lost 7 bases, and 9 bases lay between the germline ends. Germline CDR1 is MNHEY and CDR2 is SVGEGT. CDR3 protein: CASSDPWNEQFF. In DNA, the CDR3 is TGTGCCAGCAGTGACCCTTGGAATGAGCAGTTCTTC.